This T cell receptor beta chain derives from a study of blood T cell repertoires in COVID-19. Overall study: Collection of acute and convalescent COVID-19 samples took place in the United States, Italy and Spain. In each case, the material was cDNA or gDNA derived from T cells, B-cell-depleted T cells, or PBMCs.

Authors' data handling: Estimates of nucleated cell counts were drawn from the amplification of reference gene primers. Clones were read by immunoSEQ multiplex PCR, and TCRdb kept only the in-frame ones, dropping some. The DNA was the basis for D and trimming; V, J and clone size are from that table. This sample yields 250,000 to 400,000 clones, of which approximately 88% are seen a single time; 1.5% to 2% belongs to the top ten. V was trimmed by 4 bases and J by 7 bases, leaving 13 bases between them. The germline CDR1 and CDR2 sequences are KGHSH and LQKENI. The CDR3 loop spans 14 amino acids. Patients from Seattle were sampled longitudinally, starting during active infection.

The clonotype was recovered from a woman in her twenties or thirties with COVID-19, enrolled during active disease. The V call is TRBV18, the J call TRBJ1-4; tentatively, D is TRBD1 (6 bases). The sample comprised peripheral blood. CDR3 DNA: TGTGCCAGCTCACACGAGACAGGAATTGAAAAACTGTTTTTT. It encodes CASSHETGIEKLFF.